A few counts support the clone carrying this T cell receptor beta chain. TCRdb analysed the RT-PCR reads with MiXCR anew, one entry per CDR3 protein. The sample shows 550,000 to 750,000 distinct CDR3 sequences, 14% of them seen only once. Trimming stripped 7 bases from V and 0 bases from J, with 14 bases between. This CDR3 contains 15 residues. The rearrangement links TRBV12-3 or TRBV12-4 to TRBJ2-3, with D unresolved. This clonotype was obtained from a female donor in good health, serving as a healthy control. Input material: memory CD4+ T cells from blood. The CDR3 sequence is CASKLSEISTDTQYF. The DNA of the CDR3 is TGTGCCAGCAAACTAAGCGAGATCAGCACAGATACGCAGTATTTT.